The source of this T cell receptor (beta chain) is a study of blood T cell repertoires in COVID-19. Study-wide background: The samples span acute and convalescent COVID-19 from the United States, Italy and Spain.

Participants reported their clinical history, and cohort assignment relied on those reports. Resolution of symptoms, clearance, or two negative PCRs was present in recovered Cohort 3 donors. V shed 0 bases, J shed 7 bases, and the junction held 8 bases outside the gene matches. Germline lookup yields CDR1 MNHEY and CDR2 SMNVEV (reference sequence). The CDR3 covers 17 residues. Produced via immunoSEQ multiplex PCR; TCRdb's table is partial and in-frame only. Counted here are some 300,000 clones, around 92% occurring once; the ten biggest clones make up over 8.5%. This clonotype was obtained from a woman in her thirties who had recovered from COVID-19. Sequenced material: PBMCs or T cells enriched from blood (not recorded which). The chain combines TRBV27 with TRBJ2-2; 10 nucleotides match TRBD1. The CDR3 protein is CASSLSTGTGVSGELFF. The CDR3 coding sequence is TGTGCCAGCAGTTTATCGACCGGGACAGGGGTTAGCGGGGAGCTGTTTTTT.